The T cell receptor (beta chain) described here comes from a study of T and B cells in COVID-19 patients. Turning to the study itself: The recovered patients had mostly mild to moderate COVID-19 with outpatient management. General study points: In COVID-19 patients, T cell receptor beta variable and joining gene use was reportedly strongly skewed. At recovery TRB diversity and richness exceeded healthy donors, after highly clonal active COVID-19 repertoires. No sequencing was yet done of CD4+, regulatory or CD8+ subsets, or of SARS-CoV-2-responsive or tetramer+ sorted cells.

Within the sample, this clonotype is medium-sized. Antigen unknown. Each TRB amplification used about 250-550 ng of genomic DNA from blood. TRB rearrangements were amplified by multiplex PCR with BIOMED2 TRB-A/B primers. Via MiXCR, TCRdb re-called the multiplex PCR reads, giving one row per CDR3 protein. The repertoire consists of about 5,800 distinct CDR3 sequences, with about 24% occurring once and the leading ten covering around 11%. This CDR3 contains 14 residues. Germline values: CDR1 MNHEY, CDR2 SVGAGI. V was pared by 6 bases and J by 0 bases, with 5 bases of the junction left unmatched. The sample was blood. The clonotype originates from a human donor with active COVID-19. This rearrangement joins TRBV6-5 to TRBJ2-7, with TRBD2 matching over 7 bases. The CDR3 here is CASSPGLGSYEQYF. CDR3 nucleotide sequence: TGTGCCAGCAGCCCAGGACTAGGCTCCTACGAGCAGTACTTC.